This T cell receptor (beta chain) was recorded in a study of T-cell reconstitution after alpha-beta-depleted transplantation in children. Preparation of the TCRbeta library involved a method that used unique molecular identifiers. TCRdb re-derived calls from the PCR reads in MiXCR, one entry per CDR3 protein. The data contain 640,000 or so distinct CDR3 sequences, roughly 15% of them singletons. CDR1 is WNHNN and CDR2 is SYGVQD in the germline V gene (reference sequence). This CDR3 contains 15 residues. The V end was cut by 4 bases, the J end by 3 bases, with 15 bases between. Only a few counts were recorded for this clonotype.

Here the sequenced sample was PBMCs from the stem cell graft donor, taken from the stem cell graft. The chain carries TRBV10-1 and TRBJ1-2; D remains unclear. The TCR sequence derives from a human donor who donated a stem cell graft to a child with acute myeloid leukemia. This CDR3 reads CASSAGGSSYYGYTF. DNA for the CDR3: TGCGCCAGCAGTGCTGGAGGGTCCTCTTACTATGGCTACACCTTC.